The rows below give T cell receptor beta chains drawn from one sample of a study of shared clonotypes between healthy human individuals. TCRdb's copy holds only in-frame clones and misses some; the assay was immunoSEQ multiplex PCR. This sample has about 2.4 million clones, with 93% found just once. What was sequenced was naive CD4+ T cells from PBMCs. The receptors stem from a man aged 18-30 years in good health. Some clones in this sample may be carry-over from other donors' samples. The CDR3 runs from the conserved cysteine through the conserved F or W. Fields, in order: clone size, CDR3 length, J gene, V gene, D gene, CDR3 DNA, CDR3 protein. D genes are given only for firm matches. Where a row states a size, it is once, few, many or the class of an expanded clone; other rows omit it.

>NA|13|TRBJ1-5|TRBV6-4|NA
TGTGCCAGCAGCCGACAGAGCAATCAGCCCCAGCATTTT
CASSRQSNQPQHF
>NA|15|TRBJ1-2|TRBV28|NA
TGTGCCACCAATCAGGTCTCTGCCCACGCCCGCGGCTACACCTTC
CATNQVSAHARGYTF
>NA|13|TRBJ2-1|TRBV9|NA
TGTGCCAGCAGCGTAGGGTTGACCCATGAGCAGTTCTTC
CASSVGLTHEQFF
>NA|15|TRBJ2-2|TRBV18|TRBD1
TGTGCCAGCTCAACAGACAGGGGGCCCACCGGGGAGCTGTTTTTT
CASSTDRGPTGELFF
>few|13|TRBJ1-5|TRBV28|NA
TGTGCCAGCAGTTCCGCCGCTTTTCAGCCCCAGCATTTT
CASSSAAFQPQHF
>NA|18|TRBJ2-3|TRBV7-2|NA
TGTGCCAGCAGCATCCGCTTTAGGGTGGGCGGCGGGACAGATACGCAGTATTTT
CASSIRFRVGGGTDTQYF
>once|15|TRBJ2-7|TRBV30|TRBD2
TGTGCCTGGAGGCTCCCGGGACTAGAGAAATACGAGCAGTACTTC
CAWRLPGLEKYEQYF
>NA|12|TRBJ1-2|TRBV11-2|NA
TGTGCCAGCAGCTGGGGCGGGGAAGGCTACACCTTC
CASSWGGEGYTF
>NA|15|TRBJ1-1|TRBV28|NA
TGTGCCAGCAGTTTCATGAGCGGTTGGAACACTGAAGCTTTCTTT
CASSFMSGWNTEAFF
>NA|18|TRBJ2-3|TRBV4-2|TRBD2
TGTGCCAGCAGCCAACAAAAACTAGCGGGAGTATTCTCAGATACGCAGTATTTT
CASSQQKLAGVFSDTQYF
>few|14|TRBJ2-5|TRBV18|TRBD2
TGTGCCAGCTCACCGGAGGCTAGCGGTAGCACCCAGTACTTC
CASSPEASGSTQYF
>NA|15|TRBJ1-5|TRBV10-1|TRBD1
TGCGCCAGCAGTGAAGGGACAGGGGGCAATCAGCCCCAGCATTTT
CASSEGTGGNQPQHF
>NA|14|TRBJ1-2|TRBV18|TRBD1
TGTGCCAGCTCACAGGACAGGGCGAACTATGGCTACACCTTC
CASSQDRANYGYTF
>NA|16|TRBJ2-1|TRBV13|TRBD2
TGTGCCAGCAGCTTAGCAGGACTAGCGGGATCAAATGAGCAGTTCTTC
CASSLAGLAGSNEQFF
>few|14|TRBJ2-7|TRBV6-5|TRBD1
TGTGCCAGCAGACCGAGACAGGGCTCTAAAGAGCAGTACTTC
CASRPRQGSKEQYF
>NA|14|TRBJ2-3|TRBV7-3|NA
TGTGCCAGCAGCTTAGGGACAACGGGCGGTACGCAGTATTTT
CASSLGTTGGTQYF
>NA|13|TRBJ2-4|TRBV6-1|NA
TGTGCCACTGACACCGCCGACAAAAACATTCAGTACTTC
CATDTADKNIQYF
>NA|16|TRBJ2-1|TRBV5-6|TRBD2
TGTGCCAGCAGCACACCGGGACTAGCGCCCTACAATGAGCAGTTCTTC
CASSTPGLAPYNEQFF
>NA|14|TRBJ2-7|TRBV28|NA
TGTGCCAGCACCTGGATGGTCGGGTCGTACGAGCAGTACTTC
CASTWMVGSYEQYF
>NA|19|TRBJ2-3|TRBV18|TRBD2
TGTGCCAGCTCACCCTGGCTAGCGGGAGGACGAACTAGCACAGATACGCAGTATTTT
CASSPWLAGGRTSTDTQYF
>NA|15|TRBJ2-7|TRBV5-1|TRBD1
TGCGCCAGCCAGTTGGGGGGACAGGGTTCCTACGAGCAGTACTTC
CASQLGGQGSYEQYF
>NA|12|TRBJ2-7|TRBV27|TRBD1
TGTGCCAGCAGGCTTACAGGGGACGAGCAGTACTTC
CASRLTGDEQYF
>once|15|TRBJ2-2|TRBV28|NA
TGTGCCAGCAGTTTAACCGGGAGGAACACCGGGGAGCTGTTTTTT
CASSLTGRNTGELFF
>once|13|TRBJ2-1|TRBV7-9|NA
TGTGCCAGCAGTTGGGGGTTGGGAACTGAGCAGTTCTTC
CASSWGLGTEQFF
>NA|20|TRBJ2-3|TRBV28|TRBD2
TGTGCCAGCAGTTTTAAGGGCCCGGGACTAGCGGGGGGATACACAGATACGCAGTATTTT
CASSFKGPGLAGGYTDTQYF
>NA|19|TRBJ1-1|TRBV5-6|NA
TGTGCCAGCAGCTTGCTGAACCCCACGGGCCGGCGGGAGAACACTGAAGCTTTCTTT
CASSLLNPTGRRENTEAFF
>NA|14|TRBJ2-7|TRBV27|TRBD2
TGTGCCAGCGGACGACCCGGGACTAGCAAGGGTCAGTACTTC
CASGRPGTSKGQYF
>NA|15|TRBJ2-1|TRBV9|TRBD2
TGTGCCAGCAGCGTCTTACTAGCGGGGATCAATGAGCAGTTCTTC
CASSVLLAGINEQFF
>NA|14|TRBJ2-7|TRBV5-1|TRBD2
TGCGCCAGTTCTTCTAGCGGGGGCTCCTACGAGCAGTACTTC
CASSSSGGSYEQYF
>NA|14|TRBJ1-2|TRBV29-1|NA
TGCAGCGCCACTGAGGAGCCCCTGGGATATGGCTACACCTTC
CSATEEPLGYGYTF
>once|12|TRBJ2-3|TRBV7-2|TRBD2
TGTGCCAGCAGCGTGGGGCTAGCGGACCACTATTTT
CASSVGLADHYF
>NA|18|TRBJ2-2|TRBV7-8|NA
TGTGCCAGCAGCTTATTGATTTTGGGCCTACGGAACACCGGGGAGCTGTTTTTT
CASSLLILGLRNTGELFF
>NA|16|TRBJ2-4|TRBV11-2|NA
TGTGCCAGCAGCCCCCCGCTAACAGGACCCAAAAACATTCAGTACTTC
CASSPPLTGPKNIQYF
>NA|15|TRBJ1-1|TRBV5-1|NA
TGCGCCAGCAGCTTTGCATATTGGGCTCAGGGTGAAGCTTTCTTT
CASSFAYWAQGEAFF
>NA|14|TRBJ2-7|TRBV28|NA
TGTGCCAGCAGTTTTCTCCAGGGTCCCTACGAGCAGTACTTC
CASSFLQGPYEQYF
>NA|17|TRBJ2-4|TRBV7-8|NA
TGTGCCAGCAGCCCAGGGTCTGGACATCTAGCCAAAAACATTCAGTACTTC
CASSPGSGHLAKNIQYF
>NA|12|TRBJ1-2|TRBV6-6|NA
TGTGCCAGCAGTCCTGACAGGATAGGCTACACCTTC
CASSPDRIGYTF
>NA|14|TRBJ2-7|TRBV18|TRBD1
TGTGCCAGCTCACCTGGGACAGTGTCCTACGAGCAGTACTTC
CASSPGTVSYEQYF
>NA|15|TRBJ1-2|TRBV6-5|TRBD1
TGTGCCAGCAGCCCCTATTCTACAGGGGACTATGGCTACACCTTC
CASSPYSTGDYGYTF
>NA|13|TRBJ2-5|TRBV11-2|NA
TGTGCCAGCAGCCAAGAACAACAAGAGACCCAGTACTTC
CASSQEQQETQYF
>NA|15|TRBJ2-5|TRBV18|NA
TGTGCCAGCTCTACTACAGCTACGAACCCAGAGACCCAGTACTTC
CASSTTATNPETQYF
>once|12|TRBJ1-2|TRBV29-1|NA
TGCAGCGTTGGGCGGGGGGCGAGGGGCTACACCTTC
CSVGRGARGYTF
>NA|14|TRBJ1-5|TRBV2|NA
TGTGCCAGCAGTGAACTGCCCCAAAATCAGCCCCAGCATTTT
CASSELPQNQPQHF
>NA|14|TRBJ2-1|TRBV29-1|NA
TGCAGCGTTGCCCAGCGGGCTTTCGTTGGGGAGCAGTTCTTC
CSVAQRAFVGEQFF
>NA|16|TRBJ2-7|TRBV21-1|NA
TGTGCCAGCAGCAAAGGGAGGGGGATAGTCGCCTACGAGCAGTACTTC
CASSKGRGIVAYEQYF
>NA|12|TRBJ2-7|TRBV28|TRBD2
TGTGCCAGCAGGACTAGCGGCTACGAGCAGTACTTC
CASRTSGYEQYF
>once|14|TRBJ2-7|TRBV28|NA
TGTGCCAGCAGTTTAATCCAAGGGTTCGGCGAGCAGTACTTC
CASSLIQGFGEQYF
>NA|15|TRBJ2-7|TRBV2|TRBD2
TGTGCCAGCGGCCTCCCTAGCGGTGGAGGAGGCGAGCAGTACTTC
CASGLPSGGGGEQYF
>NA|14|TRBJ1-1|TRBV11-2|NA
TGTGCCAGCAGCTTAGATCTAGCGAACACTGAAGCTTTCTTT
CASSLDLANTEAFF
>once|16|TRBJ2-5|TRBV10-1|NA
TGCGCCAGCAGTGAGGACGTGGGAATAGGACGAGAGACCCAGTACTTC
CASSEDVGIGRETQYF
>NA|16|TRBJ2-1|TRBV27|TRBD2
TGTGCCAGCAGTTTCCTAGCGGGAGGGCCGGGGAATGAGCAGTTCTTC
CASSFLAGGPGNEQFF
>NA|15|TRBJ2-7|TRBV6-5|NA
TGTGCCAGCAGTTACCCATCGATTGGGACCTACGAGCAGTACTTC
CASSYPSIGTYEQYF
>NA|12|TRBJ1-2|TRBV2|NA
TGTGCCAGCAGTCCAGATGGGTTACCTACAGATTTC
CASSPDGLPTDF